The following is a T cell receptor beta chain sequence with its context. Recovery meant two consecutive negative NP/OP PCR tests, professional clearance, or resolved symptoms. The data originate from a study of blood T cell repertoires in COVID-19. Germline V lookup: CDR1 SGHVS, CDR2 FNYEAQ. Trimming left V 5 bases short and J 2 bases short, with 13 bases between. The CDR3 has 14 residues. How the authors handled the data: The authors estimated nucleated cell counts from reference gene primer amplification. Data came from immunoSEQ multiplex PCR; TCRdb stores just in-frame clones and leaves some out. V and J calls and clone size are copied from that table; D and trimming were computed from the DNA. The sample lists around 240,000 clones; more than 70% were seen once.

The receptor was derived from a woman between 50 and 59 years old who had recovered from COVID-19. Sequencing input: PBMCs or T cells enriched from blood (not recorded which). The J gene is TRBJ2-7, the V gene TRBV7-6; D is possibly TRBD2 (5 bases). CDR3 sequence: CASSPPQRTYEQYF. CDR3 nucleotide sequence: TGTGCCAGCAGCCCCCCCCAGCGGACCTACGAGCAGTACTTC.